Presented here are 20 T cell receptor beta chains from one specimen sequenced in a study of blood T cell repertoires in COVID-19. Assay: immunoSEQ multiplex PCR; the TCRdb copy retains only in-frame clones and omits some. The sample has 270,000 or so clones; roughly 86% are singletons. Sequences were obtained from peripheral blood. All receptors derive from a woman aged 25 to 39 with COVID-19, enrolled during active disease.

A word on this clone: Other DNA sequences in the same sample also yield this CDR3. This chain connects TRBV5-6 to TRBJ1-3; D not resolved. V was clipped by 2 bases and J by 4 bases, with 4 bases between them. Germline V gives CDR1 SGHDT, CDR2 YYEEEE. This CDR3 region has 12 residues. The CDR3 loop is CASSFVGNTIYF. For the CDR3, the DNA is TGTGCCAGCAGCTTCGTCGGAAACACCATATATTTT.

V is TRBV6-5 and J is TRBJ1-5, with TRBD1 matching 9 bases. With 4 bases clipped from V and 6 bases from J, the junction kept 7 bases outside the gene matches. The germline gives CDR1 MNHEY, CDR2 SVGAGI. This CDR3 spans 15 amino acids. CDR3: CASSSDRGVGQPQHF. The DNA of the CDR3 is TGTGCCAGCAGTTCGGACAGGGGAGTTGGTCAGCCCCAGCATTTT.

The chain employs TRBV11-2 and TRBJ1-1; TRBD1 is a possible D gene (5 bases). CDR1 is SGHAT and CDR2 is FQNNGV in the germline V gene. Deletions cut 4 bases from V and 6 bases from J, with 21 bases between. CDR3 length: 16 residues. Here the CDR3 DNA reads TGTGCCAGCAGCTCGCCTTCGGGCGGGGGGAGGTCTGAAGCTTTCTTT. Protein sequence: CASSSPSGGGRSEAFF.

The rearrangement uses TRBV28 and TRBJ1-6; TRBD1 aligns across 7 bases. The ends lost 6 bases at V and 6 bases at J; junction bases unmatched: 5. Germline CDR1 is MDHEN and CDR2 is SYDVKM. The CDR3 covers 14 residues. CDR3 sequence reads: CASRPRDSNSPLHF. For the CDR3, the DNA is TGTGCCAGCAGGCCCCGGGACAGTAATTCACCCCTCCACTTT. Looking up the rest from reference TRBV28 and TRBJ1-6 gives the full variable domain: DVKVTQSSRYLVKRTGEKVFLECVQDMDHENMFWYRQDPGLGLRLIYFSYDVKMKEKGDIPEGYSVSREKKERFSLILESASTNQTSMYLCASRPRDSNSPLHFGNGTRLTVT.

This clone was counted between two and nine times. CDR3 loop: CASSYRTGIQPQHF. The CDR3 DNA sequence: TGTGCCAGCAGTTACCGGACAGGTATTCAGCCCCAGCATTTT. The V call is TRBV6-2 or TRBV6-3, the J call TRBJ1-5; 7 bases are a match to TRBD1. This CDR3 has 14 amino acids. Germline trimming cut 2 bases from V and 6 bases from J; bases unmatched to any gene: 4. CDR1 and CDR2 from the germline V gene are MNHEY and SVGEGT.

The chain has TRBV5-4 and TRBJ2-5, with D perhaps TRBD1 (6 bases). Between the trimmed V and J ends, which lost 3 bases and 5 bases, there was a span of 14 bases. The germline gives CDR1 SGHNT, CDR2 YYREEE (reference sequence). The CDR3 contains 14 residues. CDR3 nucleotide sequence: TGTGCCAGCAGCTCGAACCGGGACATGGAGACCCAGTACTTC. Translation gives CASSSNRDMETQYF.

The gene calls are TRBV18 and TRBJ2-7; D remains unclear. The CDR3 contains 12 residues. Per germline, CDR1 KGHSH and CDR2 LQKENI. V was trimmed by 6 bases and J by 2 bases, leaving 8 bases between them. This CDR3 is CASSPPTYEQYF. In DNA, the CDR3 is TGTGCCAGCTCTCCCCCCACCTACGAGCAGTACTTC. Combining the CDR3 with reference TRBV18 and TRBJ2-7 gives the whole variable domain NAGVMQNPRHLVRRRGQEARLRCSPMKGHSHVYWYRQLPEEGLKFMVYLQKENIIDESGMPKERFSAEFPKEGPSILRIQQVVRGDSAAYFCASSPPTYEQYFGPGTRLTVT.

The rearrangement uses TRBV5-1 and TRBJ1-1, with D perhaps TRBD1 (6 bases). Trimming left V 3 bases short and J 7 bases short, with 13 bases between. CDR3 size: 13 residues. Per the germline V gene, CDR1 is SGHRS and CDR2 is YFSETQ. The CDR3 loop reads CASSSTDRGEAFF. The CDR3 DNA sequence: TGCGCCAGCAGCTCCACGGACAGAGGTGAAGCTTTCTTT.

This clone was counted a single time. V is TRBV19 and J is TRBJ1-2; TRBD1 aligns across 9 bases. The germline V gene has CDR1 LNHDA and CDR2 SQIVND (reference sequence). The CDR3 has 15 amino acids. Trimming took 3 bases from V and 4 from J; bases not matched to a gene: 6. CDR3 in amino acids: CASSMGTGHPYGYTF. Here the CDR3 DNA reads TGTGCCAGTAGTATGGGGACAGGGCATCCCTATGGCTACACCTTC. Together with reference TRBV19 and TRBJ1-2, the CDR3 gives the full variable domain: DGGITQSPKYLFRKEGQNVTLSCEQNLNHDAMYWYRQDPGQGLRLIYYSQIVNDFQKGDIAEGYSVSREKKESFPLTVTSAQKNPTAFYLCASSMGTGHPYGYTFGSGTRLTVV.

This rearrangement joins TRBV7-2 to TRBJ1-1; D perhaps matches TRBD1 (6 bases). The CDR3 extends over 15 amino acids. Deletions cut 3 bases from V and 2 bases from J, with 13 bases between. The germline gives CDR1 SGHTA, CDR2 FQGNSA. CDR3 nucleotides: TGTGCCAGCAGCTTCACCGGGACAACTAACACTGAAGCTTTCTTT. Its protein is CASSFTGTTNTEAFF.

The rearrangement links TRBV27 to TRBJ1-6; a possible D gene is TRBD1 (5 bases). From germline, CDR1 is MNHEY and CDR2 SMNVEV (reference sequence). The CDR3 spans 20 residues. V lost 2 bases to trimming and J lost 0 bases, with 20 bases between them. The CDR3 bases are TGTGCCAGCAGTTTACGGGGGGGGGACCCAGAGGTCTCCTATAATTCACCCCTCCACTTT. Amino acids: CASSLRGGDPEVSYNSPLHF.

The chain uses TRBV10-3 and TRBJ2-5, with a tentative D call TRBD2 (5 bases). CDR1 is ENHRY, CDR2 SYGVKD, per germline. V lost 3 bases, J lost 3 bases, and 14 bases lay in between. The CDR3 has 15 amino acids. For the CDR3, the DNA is TGTGCCATCAGTGATTCGGGAAGCGGAGAAGAGACCCAGTACTTC. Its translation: CAISDSGSGEETQYF.

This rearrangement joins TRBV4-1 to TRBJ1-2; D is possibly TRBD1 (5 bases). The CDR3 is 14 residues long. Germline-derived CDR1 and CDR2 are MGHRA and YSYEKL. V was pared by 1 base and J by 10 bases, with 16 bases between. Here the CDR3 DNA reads TGCGCCAGCAGCCAAGTCGGCGGGACTGAGAACTACACCTTC. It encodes CASSQVGGTENYTF.

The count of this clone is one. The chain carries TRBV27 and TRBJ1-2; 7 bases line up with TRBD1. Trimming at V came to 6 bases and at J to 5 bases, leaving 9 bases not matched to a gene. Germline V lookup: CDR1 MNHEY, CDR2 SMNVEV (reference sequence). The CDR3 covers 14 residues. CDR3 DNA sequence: TGTGCCAGCAGCCGACAGGGAGTGTCTTATGGCTACACCTTC. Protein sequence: CASSRQGVSYGYTF.

The CDR3 is CASSISEGSGEQYF. The CDR3 DNA follows: TGTGCCAGTAGTATAAGTGAGGGATCGGGCGAGCAGTACTTC. This sequence joins TRBV19 and TRBJ2-7; weak D call: TRBD2 (5 bases). Trimming took 2 bases from V and 6 from J, leaving 14 bases between them. This CDR3 is 14 amino acids long. Germline values: CDR1 LNHDA, CDR2 SQIVND (reference sequence).

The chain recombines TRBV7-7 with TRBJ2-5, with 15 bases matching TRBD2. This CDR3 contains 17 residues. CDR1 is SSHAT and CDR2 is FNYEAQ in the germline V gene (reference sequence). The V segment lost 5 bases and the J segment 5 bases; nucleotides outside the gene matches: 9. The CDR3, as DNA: TGTGCCAGCAGCCCAGGACTAGCGGGGGGGCCAGGGGAGACCCAGTACTTC. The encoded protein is CASSPGLAGGPGETQYF. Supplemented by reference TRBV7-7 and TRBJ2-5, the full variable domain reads GAGVSQSPRYKVTKRGQDVTLRCDPISSHATLYWYQQALGQGPEFLTYFNYEAQPDKSGLPSDRFSAERPEGSISTLTIQRTEQRDSAMYRCASSPGLAGGPGETQYFGPGTRLLVL.

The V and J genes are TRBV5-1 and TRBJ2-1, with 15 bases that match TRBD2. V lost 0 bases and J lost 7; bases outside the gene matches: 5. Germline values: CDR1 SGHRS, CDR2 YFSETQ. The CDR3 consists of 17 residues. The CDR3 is CASSLDPGLAGGNEQFF. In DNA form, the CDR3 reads TGCGCCAGCAGCTTGGACCCCGGACTAGCGGGGGGGAATGAGCAGTTCTTC.

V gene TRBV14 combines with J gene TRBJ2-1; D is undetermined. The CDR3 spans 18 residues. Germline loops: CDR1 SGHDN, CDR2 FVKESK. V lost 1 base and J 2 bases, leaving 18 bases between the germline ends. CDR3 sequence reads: CASSQGSLVEPTYNEQFF. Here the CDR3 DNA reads TGTGCCAGCAGCCAAGGGTCGCTAGTGGAACCGACCTACAATGAGCAGTTCTTC.

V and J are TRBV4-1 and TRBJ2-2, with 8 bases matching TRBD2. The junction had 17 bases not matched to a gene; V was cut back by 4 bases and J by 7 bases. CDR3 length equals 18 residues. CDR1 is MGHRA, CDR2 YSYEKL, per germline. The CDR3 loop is CASSLINPGHRGGGELFF. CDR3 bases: TGCGCCAGCAGCCTGATTAATCCGGGACACCGGGGGGGCGGGGAGCTGTTTTTT.

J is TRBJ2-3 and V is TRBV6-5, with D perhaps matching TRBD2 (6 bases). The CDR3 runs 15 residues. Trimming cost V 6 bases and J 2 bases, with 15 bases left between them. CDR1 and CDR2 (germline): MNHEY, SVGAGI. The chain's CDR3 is CASRTQGTPTDTQYF. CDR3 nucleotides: TGTGCCAGCAGAACCCAAGGGACTCCCACAGATACGCAGTATTTT.